The 18 T cell receptor beta chains in this list originate from one sample, sequenced in a study of T cells in Graves' hyperthyroidism and ophthalmopathy (dated by TCRdb to the late 2010s). Library generation was performed with multiplex PCR. Instrument used: Illumina HiSeq 2000. TCR beta CDR3 regions were amplified from RNA transcripts. For the first round of RT-PCR on the TCR CDR3, the HTBI primer set was used together with the Qiagen OneStep RT-PCR kit. The raw public data were reprocessed by TCRdb itself: fastp quality trimming at Q25, MiXCR clonotype calling, in-frame beta chains only. Rows are combined by CDR3 protein, so each entry shows the most common genes and DNA. Present in this sample are hundreds of thousands of distinct CDR3 sequences, about 14% of which were seen just once. 5.8% of the sample goes to the ten largest clones. Sequenced sample: blood. The source of these receptors is a woman under 40 with Graves' hyperthyroidism that later progressed to Graves' ophthalmopathy.

This clonotype was seen only a few times. The chain has TRBV14 and TRBJ1-1; no reliable D call. The V end was cut by 0 bases, the J end by 7 bases, with 15 bases between. CDR1 and CDR2 (germline): SGHDN, FVKESK. The CDR3 runs 15 residues. CDR3 coding DNA: TGTGCCAGCAGCCAAGATACGGGATTTTTGGGTGAAGCTTTCTTT. Its translation: CASSQDTGFLGEAFF.

The chain recombines TRBV15 with TRBJ1-2; D gene ambiguous. The CDR3 totals 16 residues. Trimming stripped 3 bases from V and 4 bases from J, with 18 bases between. Germline V gene data show CDR1 as LNHNV and CDR2 as YYDKDF (reference sequence). CDR3 sequence: CATSRGGDSIRYGYTF. The CDR3 DNA sequence: TGTGCCACCAGCAGGGGAGGAGACTCAATACGCTATGGCTACACCTTC.

This clonotype was seen a few times. The chain joins TRBV20-1 to TRBJ1-3, with 9 bases that match TRBD1. The germline V gene encodes CDR1 DFQATT and CDR2 SNEGSKA (reference sequence). The CDR3 spans 15 residues. The trim removed 0 bases at V and 2 bases at J, leaving 2 bases unmatched. The DNA for the CDR3 is TGCAGTGCTAGAGAGCACAGGGGGCCTGGAAACACCATATATTTT. Amino acids: CSAREHRGPGNTIYF.

This clonotype was counted at least ten times. This chain uses TRBV28 with TRBJ2-1; 11 bases are shared with TRBD2. Trimming cost V 7 bases and J 9 bases; bases outside gene matches: 14. This CDR3 is 16 amino acids long. Germline lookup yields CDR1 MDHEN and CDR2 SYDVKM. The CDR3 DNA reads TGTGCCAGCACCCACCTAACTAGCGGGGGAATACGTGAGCAGTTCTTC. Protein sequence: CASTHLTSGGIREQFF. Drawing the rest from reference TRBV28 and TRBJ2-1, the complete variable domain is DVKVTQSSRYLVKRTGEKVFLECVQDMDHENMFWYRQDPGLGLRLIYFSYDVKMKEKGDIPEGYSVSREKKERFSLILESASTNQTSMYLCASTHLTSGGIREQFFGPGTRLTVL.

This clonotype was seen only a few times. Here the CDR3 reads CASSGEQGETQYF. CDR3 nucleotides: TGCGCCAGCAGTGGGGAACAGGGAGAGACCCAGTACTTC. This chain links TRBV10-2 with TRBJ2-5; maybe TRBD1 (6 bases). The CDR3 extends over 13 amino acids. Trimming removed 4 bases from V and 4 bases from J, with 10 bases in between. Germline V gene sequence: CDR1 WSHSY, CDR2 SAAADI.

This clonotype appeared many times. This chain joins TRBV11-3 and TRBJ2-1; TRBD2 matches 10 bases. The junction had 3 bases not matched to a gene; V was cut back by 1 base and J by 3 bases. The CDR3 runs to 16 residues. The V gene's germline CDR1 is SGHNT and CDR2 YENEEA. The CDR3 spells CASSLVSGRYYNEQFF. CDR3 in DNA: TGTGCCAGCAGCTTAGTTAGCGGGAGGTACTACAATGAGCAGTTCTTC.

In this sample, this clonotype turned up once. A much larger clone is a single base away; this may be a read error. This chain uses TRBV3-1 with TRBJ1-5, with D perhaps TRBD1 (6 bases). The CDR3 totals 15 residues. From germline, CDR1 is LGHDT and CDR2 YNNKEL (reference sequence). The CDR3 region has the DNA TGTGCCAGCATCCAAGGGGACATTAACTATCAGCCCCAGCATTTT. Translation gives CASIQGDINYQPQHF. The whole variable domain, filled in from reference TRBV3-1 and TRBJ1-5, reads DTAVSQTPKYLVTQMGNDKSIKCEQNLGHDTMYWYKQDSKKFLKIMFSYNNKELIINETVPNRFSPKSPDKAHLNLHINSLELGDSAVYFCASIQGDINYQPQHFGDGTRLSIL.

This clonotype has ten or more counts. V is TRBV3-1 and J is TRBJ2-2, with TRBD2 matching over 7 bases. CDR3 length: 17 residues. Germline trimming cut 0 bases from V and 7 bases from J; bases unmatched to any gene: 11. Germline lookup yields CDR1 LGHDT and CDR2 YNNKEL (reference sequence). CDR3 nucleotides: TGTGCCAGCAGCCAAGAAGGGATGGCGGGAGCGATCGGGGAGCTGTTTTTT. It is translated as CASSQEGMAGAIGELFF.

This clonotype has at least ten counts. This chain connects TRBV11-2 to TRBJ1-2; 8 bases agree with TRBD1. The trim removed 1 base at V and 5 bases at J, leaving 12 bases unmatched. Germline lookup yields CDR1 SGHAT and CDR2 FQNNGV. This CDR3 comprises 17 residues. CDR3: CASSLVGQGANIYGYTF. CDR3 nucleotides: TGTGCCAGCAGCTTAGTCGGGCAGGGGGCGAATATTTATGGCTACACCTTC.

This clonotype was observed many times. The V gene is TRBV6-1, the J gene TRBJ1-5; 8 nucleotides align to TRBD1. The CDR3 has 14 amino acids. V gave up 7 bases and J gave up 6 bases; unmatched junction bases: 8. Germline values: CDR1 MNHNS, CDR2 SASEGT. The DNA for the CDR3 is TGTGCCAGCACCCCGACAGGGGTGGGTCAGCCCCAGCATTTT. Protein: CASTPTGVGQPQHF.

This clonotype was recorded many times. V gene TRBV11-1 combines with J gene TRBJ2-7; 7 positions match TRBD1. Germline CDR1 reads SGHAT; CDR2 reads FQDESV (reference sequence). The length of the CDR3 is 14 residues. The V segment lost 5 bases and the J segment 5 bases; nucleotides outside the gene matches: 9. This CDR3 reads CASSTRQGWDEQYF. DNA for the CDR3: TGTGCCAGCAGCACGCGACAGGGTTGGGACGAGCAGTACTTC.

V usage is TRBV5-1 and J usage is TRBJ2-7; tentatively, D is TRBD2 (6 bases). Germline lookup yields CDR1 SGHRS and CDR2 YFSETQ. V lost 3 bases and J lost 4, with 17 bases in between. This CDR3 comprises 15 residues. The CDR3 bases are TGCGCCAGCAGCTCCGACCCCGGGAGTCCATACGAGCAGTACTTC. It yields the protein CASSSDPGSPYEQYF.

The rearrangement uses TRBV5-6 and TRBJ2-2; 7 bases align to TRBD2. The V gene's germline CDR1 is SGHDT and CDR2 YYEEEE. V lost 0 bases to trimming and J lost 2 bases; unmatched junction nucleotides: 7. The CDR3 has 17 amino acids. CDR3 sequence reads: CASSLVIAGANTGELFF. For the CDR3, the DNA is TGTGCCAGCAGCTTGGTAATAGCGGGTGCCAACACCGGGGAGCTGTTTTTT. The complete variable domain, with remaining parts taken from reference TRBV5-6 and TRBJ2-2, reads DAGVTQSPTHLIKTRGQQVTLRCSPKSGHDTVSWYQQALGQGPQFIFQYYEEEERQRGNFPDRFSGHQFPNYSSELNVNALLLGDSALYLCASSLVIAGANTGELFFGEGSRLTVL.

This clonotype was seen at least ten times. The chain uses TRBV12-3 or TRBV12-4 and TRBJ1-6; D ambiguous. V shed 6 bases and J shed 1 base, with 7 bases lying between them. The CDR3 has 14 amino acids. CDR3 amino acids: CASRRVSYNSPLHF. The CDR3 DNA is TGTGCCAGCAGGAGAGTGTCCTATAATTCACCCCTCCACTTT.

The chain combines TRBV19 with TRBJ1-4, with D perhaps TRBD1 (5 bases). The length of the CDR3 is 14 residues. The germline CDR1 and CDR2 sequences are LNHDA and SQIVND (reference sequence). The V gene lost 8 bases and the J gene lost 7 bases, with 17 bases spanning the gap. The CDR3 coding sequence is TGTGCCAGTCAGAGGGGAGGTGGAAGTGAAAAACTGTTTTTT. This gives the protein CASQRGGGSEKLFF.

The chain couples TRBV9 to TRBJ2-3; no clear D. V lost 1 base, J lost 0 bases, and 6 bases lay in between. Germline values: CDR1 SGDLS, CDR2 YYNGEE. This CDR3 is built from 14 residues. The CDR3 loop is CASSVILSTDTQYF. Here the CDR3 DNA reads TGTGCCAGCAGCGTAATTCTGAGCACAGATACGCAGTATTTT.

This clonotype was found once. Since a much larger clone is just one base distant, this may be a read error. The chain carries TRBV30 and TRBJ1-2; D is undetermined. There are 13 residues in the CDR3. Trimming pared 5 bases from V and 6 bases from J, leaving 16 bases between. Germline V gene lookup returns CDR1 GTSNPN and CDR2 SVGIG (reference sequence). CDR3 sequence reads: CAWWGPGKNGYTF. The CDR3 DNA sequence: TGTGCCTGGTGGGGTCCCGGGAAGAATGGCTACACCTTC.

This clonotype was detected many times. This chain uses TRBV5-1 with TRBJ2-3, with D hard to call. Germline CDR1 SGHRS, CDR2 YFSETQ. There are 15 residues in the CDR3. V lost 0 bases and J 1 base, leaving 9 bases between the germline ends. Here the CDR3 reads CASSLAGLRTDTQYF. Here the CDR3 DNA reads TGCGCCAGCAGCTTGGCCGGCCTACGCACAGATACGCAGTATTTT.